The next 22 T cell receptor beta chains were all read from a single sample in a study of T cells in Graves' hyperthyroidism and ophthalmopathy. Using RNA transcripts as the source, TCR beta CDR3 regions were amplified. In the first-round RT-PCR of the TCR CDR3, the HTBI primer set was used. One entry per CDR3 protein results from TCRdb running MiXCR on the multiplex PCR reads. In the table there are 400,000 to 450,000 distinct CDR3 sequences, about 15% of which are singletons. Sample: blood. The receptors were gathered from a man aged 18 to 29 with Graves' ophthalmopathy.

Many counts were recorded for this clonotype. The J gene is TRBJ2-7, the V gene TRBV6-1, with D tentatively TRBD1 or TRBD2 (5 bases each). The CDR3 is 14 residues long. Per germline, CDR1 MNHNS and CDR2 SASEGT. The V and J ends lost 6 bases and 1 base respectively, with 13 bases between them. The CDR3 reads CASRPGWGSYEQYF. CDR3 bases: TGTGCCAGCAGACCTGGATGGGGGTCCTACGAGCAGTACTTC.

In its sample, this clonotype was seen many times. V is TRBV2 and J is TRBJ2-1; D unclear. V was cut by 7 bases and J by 8 bases, with 9 bases left in between. Germline CDR1 is SNHLY and CDR2 is FYNNEI. CDR3 length: 11 amino acids. This CDR3 reads CASIPQYEQFF. DNA for the CDR3: TGTGCCAGCATCCCTCAGTATGAGCAGTTCTTC.

The table lists this clonotype with many counts. This sequence joins TRBV10-2 and TRBJ2-1, with D uncertain. The length of the CDR3 is 18 residues. The germline V gene encodes CDR1 WSHSY and CDR2 SAAADI. Deletions cut 0 bases from V and 0 bases from J, with 15 bases between. In DNA, the CDR3 is TGCGCCAGCAGTGAGTCCCCCCCGTGGGCCACCTCCTACAATGAGCAGTTCTTC. This sequence encodes CASSESPPWATSYNEQFF.

Only a few counts were recorded for this clonotype. The V and J genes are TRBV15 and TRBJ2-7, with 7 nucleotides matching TRBD1. The CDR3 loop spans 13 amino acids. Looked up from germline, CDR1 is LNHNV and CDR2 is YYDKDF (reference sequence). Trimming took 3 bases from V and 3 from J; bases not matched to a gene: 2. The CDR3 loop is CATSRDRFYEQYF. The DNA for the CDR3 is TGTGCCACCAGCAGGGACAGGTTCTACGAGCAGTACTTC.

This clonotype occurred a few times. V gene TRBV27 combines with J gene TRBJ2-1; the match to TRBD2 covers 9 bases. This CDR3 is 15 amino acids long. Germline V gene data show CDR1 as MNHEY and CDR2 as SMNVEV (reference sequence). The trim removed 6 bases at V and 7 bases at J, leaving 10 bases unmatched. CDR3 in DNA: TGTGCCAGCAGCAAACCGGGACTAGCCTCGAATGAGCAGTTCTTC. Translated, it gives CASSKPGLASNEQFF.

This chain connects TRBV19 to TRBJ2-7; 8 bases are a match to TRBD2. Germline V lookup: CDR1 LNHDA, CDR2 SQIVND (reference sequence). The CDR3 is 13 amino acids. With 4 bases clipped from V and 3 bases from J, the junction kept 2 bases outside the gene matches. This chain's CDR3 is CASSTGGGYEQYF. The CDR3 nucleotides read TGTGCCAGTAGTACGGGAGGGGGCTACGAGCAGTACTTC.

This clonotype has more than one count but fewer than ten. The chain carries TRBV10-3 and TRBJ1-1, with a tentative D call TRBD1 (6 bases). Germline V CDR1 and CDR2: ENHRY, SYGVKD. This CDR3 spans 15 amino acids. Deletions cut 5 bases from V and 1 base from J, with 14 bases between. The CDR3 DNA is TGTGCCATCAGTTTCCAGGGGTCGGAGAACACTGAAGCTTTCTTT. It codes for CAISFQGSENTEAFF.

This clonotype has a count of ten or more. The chain combines TRBV6-1 with TRBJ1-6; D unresolved. V was shortened by 5 bases and J by 9 bases, with 17 bases between the two germline ends. The germline V gene has CDR1 MNHNS and CDR2 SASEGT. The CDR3 is made up of 15 amino acids. The CDR3 DNA reads TGTGCCAGCAGTTATGTGGGCGGAGGAGCTTCACCCCTCCACTTT. It codes for CASSYVGGGASPLHF.

This chain links TRBV25-1 with TRBJ1-5; D is ambiguous. Germline V gene data show CDR1 as MGHDK and CDR2 as SYGVNS. CDR3 length: 13 amino acids. V was shortened by 5 bases and J by 0 bases, with 5 bases between the two germline ends. The CDR3 loop is CASSSFSNQPQHF. The CDR3 DNA follows: TGTGCCAGCAGTTCCTTTAGCAATCAGCCCCAGCATTTT.

This clonotype occurred a few times. The chain carries TRBV29-1 and TRBJ2-1; D is uncertain. The V and J ends lost 4 bases and 0 bases respectively, with 16 bases between them. This CDR3 is built from 16 residues. Germline V gives CDR1 SQVTM, CDR2 ANQGSEA. The CDR3 DNA follows: TGCAGCGTTGTTTTCCAACTCTCGAGCTCCTACAATGAGCAGTTCTTC. Protein product: CSVVFQLSSSYNEQFF.

In this sample, this clonotype turned up a few times. For the CDR3, the DNA is TGTGCCAGCAGCGTAAACCCGGTCTGCGAGCAGTACTTC. Translating gives CASSVNPVCEQYF. This chain joins TRBV9 and TRBJ2-7, with D hard to call. CDR1 SGDLS and CDR2 YYNGEE come from the germline V gene. Between the trimmed V and J ends, which lost 1 base and 6 bases, there was a span of 11 bases. The CDR3 loop spans 13 amino acids. The full variable domain, in which reference TRBV9 and TRBJ2-7 provide the parts outside the CDR3, is DSGVTQTPKHLITATGQRVTLRCSPRSGDLSVYWYQQSLDQGLQFLIQYYNGEERAKGNILERFSAQQFPDLHSELNLSSLELGDSALYFCASSVNPVCEQYFGPGTRLTVT.

This clonotype was seen repeatedly, ten times or more. The chain carries TRBV4-1 and TRBJ1-2; the D gene is possibly TRBD1 (5 bases). The V gene lost 0 bases and the J gene lost 4 bases, with 9 bases spanning the gap. The CDR3 extends over 14 amino acids. The V gene's germline CDR1 is MGHRA and CDR2 YSYEKL. The CDR3 here is CASSQERDLYGYTF. In nucleotides, the CDR3 is TGCGCCAGCAGCCAAGAAAGGGACCTCTATGGCTACACCTTC.

This clonotype has a count of ten or more. J is TRBJ2-3 and V is TRBV24-1; 9 bases line up with TRBD2. V shed 9 bases, J shed 0 bases, and the junction held 3 bases outside the gene matches. Germline assignment: CDR1 KGHDR and CDR2 SFDVKD. The CDR3 is 14 amino acids. CDR3 sequence reads: CATGAGGSTDTQYF. The DNA for the CDR3 is TGTGCCACCGGAGCGGGGGGTAGCACAGATACGCAGTATTTT.

Regarding this clonotype: One base away lies a much larger clone, so this may be a sequencing read error. The conserved phenylalanine or tryptophan normally closing the CDR3 is absent here, so this likely arose from a read error. The rearrangement joins TRBV20-1 to TRBJ2-2; possible D gene TRBD2, 5 bases. Germline V gene data show CDR1 as DFQATT and CDR2 as SNEGSKA (reference sequence). The CDR3 is 17 amino acids. V lost 4 bases and J 6 bases, leaving 24 bases between the germline ends. CDR3 bases: TGCAGTGCTAAAGGAGCACAGACCCGATTGCGGGCCGGGGAGCTGTTTTCT. Residues: CSAKGAQTRLRAGELFS.

At least ten counts were recorded for this clonotype. V usage is TRBV20-1 and J usage is TRBJ1-5; TRBD1 matches at 7 bases. The germline V gene has CDR1 DFQATT and CDR2 SNEGSKA (reference sequence). V was pared by 6 bases and J by 0 bases, with 2 bases of the junction left unmatched. The CDR3 has 13 amino acids. This chain's CDR3 is CSAGDSSNQPQHF. The CDR3 nucleotides are TGCAGTGCGGGGGACAGTAGCAATCAGCCCCAGCATTTT.

This chain joins TRBV25-1 and TRBJ2-5; possibly TRBD2 for D (6 bases). Trimming removed 3 bases from V and 5 bases from J, with 10 bases in between. Germline loops: CDR1 MGHDK, CDR2 SYGVNS. The CDR3 consists of 13 residues. The CDR3, as DNA: TGTGCCAGCAGTGAGATGGGGAGGGAGACCCAGTACTTC. It encodes CASSEMGRETQYF. Combining the CDR3 with reference TRBV25-1 and TRBJ2-5 gives the whole variable domain EADIYQTPRYLVIGTGKKITLECSQTMGHDKMYWYQQDPGMELHLIHYSYGVNSTEKGDLSSESTVSRIRTEHFPLTLESARPSHTSQYLCASSEMGRETQYFGPGTRLLVL.

This clonotype was recorded at least ten times. This rearrangement joins TRBV13 to TRBJ1-1, with no clear D. V was shortened by 5 bases and J by 10 bases, with 17 bases between the two germline ends. Germline V gene sequence: CDR1 PRHDT, CDR2 FYEKMQ (reference sequence). CDR3 length: 13 amino acids. The CDR3 protein is CASSPRLPNRAFF. CDR3 nucleotide sequence: TGTGCCAGCAGCCCGCGCCTCCCCAACCGAGCTTTCTTT.

Ten or more counts support this clonotype. CDR3: CATSRGGRGDQPQHF. DNA for the CDR3: TGTGCCACCAGCAGAGGGGGTAGGGGCGATCAGCCCCAGCATTTT. The chain has TRBV15 and TRBJ1-5; D might be TRBD1 (5 bases). V was cut by 1 base and J by 5 bases, with 12 bases left in between. The CDR3 runs to 15 residues. Germline assignment: CDR1 LNHNV and CDR2 YYDKDF (reference sequence).

This clonotype was detected many times. The V gene is TRBV12-5, the J gene TRBJ2-7; possible D gene TRBD1, 6 bases. Germline V CDR1 and CDR2: LGHNT, FRNRAP. CDR3 length: 15 residues. The V and J ends lost 6 bases and 0 bases respectively, with 15 bases between them. CDR3 DNA: TGTGCTAGTGGCTACAGGGAAACTTTCTCCTACGAGCAGTACTTC. As protein: CASGYRETFSYEQYF.

This clonotype was seen many times. CDR3 DNA sequence: TGTGCCAGCAGCCCTAGACAGGGAGGAAGAGGAGATACGCAGTATTTT. Amino acid sequence: CASSPRQGGRGDTQYF. The chain links TRBV11-3 to TRBJ2-3, with D possibly matching TRBD1 (7 bases). Germline CDR1 is SGHNT and CDR2 is YENEEA. The CDR3 contains 16 residues. V shed 5 bases and J shed 5 bases, with 20 bases lying between them. The full variable domain, its missing parts supplied by reference TRBV11-3 and TRBJ2-3, is EAGVVQSPRYKIIEKKQPVAFWCNPISGHNTLYWYLQNLGQGPELLIRYENEEAVDDSQLPKDRFSAERLKGVDSTLKIQPAELGDSAVYLCASSPRQGGRGDTQYFGPGTRLTVL.

The chain joins TRBV11-2 to TRBJ2-1, with TRBD2 matching 12 bases. V lost 4 bases and J lost 4; bases outside the gene matches: 8. The CDR3 length is 17 residues. The germline V gene encodes CDR1 SGHAT and CDR2 FQNNGV. The CDR3 DNA reads TGTGCCAGCAGCTCCCGGACTAGCGGGACCGAGTACAATGAGCAGTTCTTC. It is translated as CASSSRTSGTEYNEQFF.

DNA for the CDR3: TGTGCGCTACGAGCGGGGGCGGGGAATGGGGCCAACGTCCTGACTTTC. It yields the protein CALRAGAGNGANVLTF. The V gene is TRBV10-3, the J gene TRBJ2-6, with 8 bases that match TRBD2. This CDR3 is built from 16 residues. Germline assignment: CDR1 ENHRY and CDR2 SYGVKD.